This T cell receptor (beta chain) was found in a study of spatial heterogeneity in lung cancer. Study-wide background: PBMC collected at follow-up were sequenced when available, a median of about 2 years after resection. More beta-chain than alpha-chain sequences were consistently detected.

Each molecule of TCR cDNA was tagged with one unique molecular identifier. TCRdb called the 5' RACE reads again in MiXCR, with one record for every CDR3 protein. The data show about 120,000 distinct CDR3 sequences, with 9.5% to 15% seen just once and about 15% held by the top ten. The time point: blood at routine non-recurrence follow-up after resection. Frozen PBMC, nontumor lung or tumor provided whole RNA, which was sequenced unsorted. CDR3 length: 14 amino acids. Trimming cost V 4 bases and J 4 bases; bases outside gene matches: 4. Germline V gene sequence: CDR1 WSHSY, CDR2 SAAADI. This clonotype has just a few counts.

V is TRBV10-2 and J is TRBJ2-5, with 9 bases lining up with TRBD2. The source of this sequence is a male donor with early-stage non-small cell lung cancer. The sequenced sample was PBMCs, obtained at follow-up. The CDR3 loop reads CASSGRGGRETQYF. As DNA, the CDR3 is TGCGCCAGCAGTGGGCGGGGGGGCCGAGAGACCCAGTACTTC.